Each of the 4 T cell receptor beta chains below was sequenced from the same sample in a study of blood T cells in healthy people across ages (dated by TCRdb to about 2015). Library preparation used 5' RACE. Sequencing took place on an Illumina HiSeq 2500. A second roughly 6 to 12 cycle PCR used a sample-barcoded 5' primer and a J-beta primer mix. TCRdb handled the public reads itself, with Q25 trimming in fastp and clone calling in MiXCR, and kept productive beta chains. Every CDR3 protein is listed once, alongside the most common genes and DNA of its rows. Here the sample has fewer than 1,000,000 distinct CDR3 sequences; about 42% occur a single time. The ten largest clones take up roughly 18% of the sample. The sequencing sample was made of blood. All receptors come from a man aged 55 to 70 in good health.

The chain is built from TRBV5-1 and TRBJ1-1, with unresolved D. CDR1 and CDR2 (germline): SGHRS, YFSETQ. V gave up 0 bases and J gave up 3 bases, with 12 bases separating them. This CDR3 is 15 amino acids long. CDR3 nucleotide sequence: TGCGCCAGCAGCTTGGCCAGCGGGAGGGACACTGAAGCTTTCTTT. Protein: CASSLASGRDTEAFF.

This clonotype was detected a few times. The gene calls are TRBV7-6 and TRBJ2-3, with 7 nucleotides matching TRBD1. The V segment lost 3 bases and the J segment 2 bases; nucleotides outside the gene matches: 8. The CDR3 loop spans 16 amino acids. Germline V gene sequence: CDR1 SGHVS, CDR2 FNYEAQ. CDR3 sequence reads: CASSLIGQGVTDTQYF. The CDR3 bases are TGTGCCAGCAGCTTGATCGGGCAGGGGGTCACAGATACGCAGTATTTT.

This clonotype has just a few counts. The chain carries TRBV5-5 and TRBJ2-4, with D unresolved. V gave up 0 bases and J gave up 0 bases, with 7 bases separating them. The CDR3 is 15 amino acids. Germline V gene data show CDR1 as SGHKS and CDR2 as YYEKEE (reference sequence). The CDR3 reads CASSLGSLAKNIQYF. CDR3 nucleotides: TGTGCCAGCAGCTTGGGGTCCCTAGCCAAAAACATTCAGTACTTC.

This clonotype appeared a few times. The chain couples TRBV6-1 to TRBJ2-5; unclear D gene. CDR3 length: 14 residues. Trimming shortened V by 8 bases and J by 2 bases, and 15 bases separated the two germline ends. Germline V lookup: CDR1 MNHNS, CDR2 SASEGT. The CDR3 reads CASQEGTVQETQYF. CDR3 nucleotides: TGTGCCAGCCAAGAAGGCACTGTTCAAGAGACCCAGTACTTC.